These 5 T cell receptor beta chains originate from one sample sequenced in a study of blood T cell repertoires in COVID-19. TCRdb's table, derived via immunoSEQ multiplex PCR, lists solely in-frame clones and lacks some. The table records roughly 200,000 clones, around 90% of them present only once. The sample was peripheral blood. The receptors stem from a man aged 50 or older with acute or convalescent COVID-19.

This chain links TRBV24-1 with TRBJ2-7; TRBD2 is a possible D gene (5 bases). Per germline, CDR1 KGHDR and CDR2 SFDVKD. CDR3 length equals 14 residues. V was trimmed by 3 bases and J by 0 bases, leaving 8 bases between them. This chain's CDR3 is CATSDIASSYEQYF. In DNA form, the CDR3 reads TGTGCCACCAGTGATATAGCGAGCTCCTACGAGCAGTACTTC.

This chain joins TRBV5-1 and TRBJ2-3; the D is unclear. The CDR3 has 13 residues. Trimming pared 4 bases from V and 4 bases from J, leaving 10 bases between. Germline V gene lookup returns CDR1 SGHRS and CDR2 YFSETQ. The DNA for the CDR3 is TGCGCCAGCAGCATAGAAAGCCCAGATACGCAGTATTTT. Its protein is CASSIESPDTQYF.

The rearrangement uses TRBV27 and TRBJ1-1; unclear D gene. Trimming pared 2 bases from V and 4 bases from J, leaving 8 bases between. This CDR3 spans 13 amino acids. The germline CDR1 and CDR2 sequences are MNHEY and SMNVEV (reference sequence). This CDR3 reads CASSLEGPTEAFF. The DNA for the CDR3 is TGTGCCAGCAGTTTAGAGGGTCCCACTGAAGCTTTCTTT.

The CDR3, as DNA: TGCGCCAGCAGCTTGGAAGGACTCTTATCTCAGCCCCAGCATTTT. Residues: CASSLEGLLSQPQHF. J is TRBJ1-5 and V is TRBV5-1; the D is unclear. With 0 bases removed from V and 6 bases from J, the gap between germline ends came to 13 bases. Germline V gene data show CDR1 as SGHRS and CDR2 as YFSETQ. This CDR3 region has 15 residues.

The CDR3 DNA reads TGTGCCTGGACCGGGACAGGGGGCAATCAGCCCCAGCATTTT. It codes for CAWTGTGGNQPQHF. The chain joins TRBV30 to TRBJ1-5, with 10 bases that match TRBD1. Looked up from germline, CDR1 is GTSNPN and CDR2 is SVGIG (reference sequence). V shed 4 bases and J 2 bases; nucleotides not matched to a gene: 2. This CDR3 has 14 residues.